The following is a TCR beta chain sequence with its context. Its specificity is not known. Trimming pared 4 bases from V and 4 bases from J, leaving 10 bases between. The V gene's germline CDR1 is SNHLY and CDR2 FYNNEI. The CDR3 totals 13 residues. This entry is derived from a study of T cell responses to AZD1222 COVID-19 vaccine. TCRdb keeps only in-frame clones here, not all; method: immunoSEQ multiplex PCR. The profile shows around 130,000 clones, 94% of them singletons. Study-wide results and limits: Repertoire sampling was restricted to post-peak T cell response timepoints. Just a handful of people given AZD1222 tested seropositive at baseline.

Here the sequenced sample was peripheral blood, taken on day 0 of AZD1222 vaccination. This clonotype originated in an adult in good health. This rearrangement joins TRBV2 to TRBJ1-2; D is possibly TRBD1 (5 bases). The CDR3 region is CASSGEGSYGYTF. CDR3 bases: TGTGCCAGCAGTGGGGAGGGGTCCTATGGCTACACCTTC.